Listed here are 27 T cell receptor beta chains from one sample, sequenced in a study of shared T cell receptors in the human thymus. TCRdb's table, derived via immunoSEQ multiplex PCR, lists solely in-frame clones and lacks some. The table has 550,000 to 800,000 clones, 75% to 90% seen once. These data also featured in a second study, about human thymus T cells.

Sequences were obtained from thymocytes. The receptors originated from a girl less than two years old with a congenital heart defect.

This chain uses TRBV30 with TRBJ1-1; no reliable D call. This CDR3 has 14 residues. CDR1 and CDR2 (germline): GTSNPN, SVGIG (reference sequence). V was cut by 4 bases and J by 6 bases, with 18 bases left in between. The CDR3 reads CAWTQAERVSEAFF. CDR3 in DNA: TGTGCCTGGACCCAAGCAGAGCGTGTTTCTGAAGCTTTCTTT.

The chain couples TRBV29-1 to TRBJ2-5, with TRBD1 matching 12 bases. The CDR3 consists of 14 residues. Per the germline V gene, CDR1 is SQVTM and CDR2 is ANQGSEA. Unmatched junction bases numbered 5, after V lost 3 bases and J lost 6 bases. The CDR3 reads CSVERGQGAKTQYF. In DNA form, the CDR3 reads TGCAGCGTTGAGAGGGGACAGGGGGCTAAGACCCAGTACTTC.

This chain connects TRBV25-1 to TRBJ1-1; TRBD1 might be the D (6 bases). Germline V lookup: CDR1 MGHDK, CDR2 SYGVNS. The CDR3 sequence is 15 residues long. Trimming removed 3 bases from V and 1 base from J, with 12 bases in between. The CDR3 reads CASSDPQQGNTEAFF. CDR3 bases: TGTGCCAGCAGTGACCCACAACAGGGGAACACTGAAGCTTTCTTT.

J is TRBJ1-2 and V is TRBV20-1; D uncertain. The germline gives CDR1 DFQATT, CDR2 SNEGSKA (reference sequence). This CDR3 comprises 11 residues. Trimming shortened V by 7 bases and J by 2 bases, and 8 bases separated the two germline ends. The CDR3 reads CSVSGNYGYTF. Written as DNA, the CDR3 is TGCAGTGTTTCAGGCAACTATGGCTACACCTTC.

The chain employs TRBV9 and TRBJ1-6; D is uncertain. Germline V gene data show CDR1 as SGDLS and CDR2 as YYNGEE. Trimming stripped 0 bases from V and 7 bases from J, with 5 bases between. This CDR3 is built from 13 residues. The CDR3 here is CASSVVPNSPLHF. CDR3 in DNA: TGTGCCAGCAGCGTAGTCCCAAATTCACCCCTCCACTTT. The entire variable domain, with the rest obtained from reference TRBV9 and TRBJ1-6, is as follows: DSGVTQTPKHLITATGQRVTLRCSPRSGDLSVYWYQQSLDQGLQFLIQYYNGEERAKGNILERFSAQQFPDLHSELNLSSLELGDSALYFCASSVVPNSPLHFGNGTRLTVT.

The count of this clone is one. CDR3 amino acids: CASRRKQGSGNTIYF. CDR3 in DNA: TGTGCCAGCAGGCGAAAACAGGGATCTGGAAACACCATATATTTT. The V gene is TRBV7-9, the J gene TRBJ1-3; TRBD1 might be the D (6 bases). Trimming cost V 6 bases and J 1 base, with 13 bases left between them. The CDR3 has 15 amino acids. Germline loops: CDR1 SEHNR, CDR2 FQNEAQ (reference sequence).

This rearrangement joins TRBV4-2 to TRBJ2-2; 9 nucleotides line up with TRBD2. The CDR3 consists of 20 residues. Unmatched junction bases numbered 18, after V lost 1 base and J lost 6 bases. From germline, CDR1 is LGHNA and CDR2 YNFKEQ. CDR3 sequence (DNA): TGTGCCAGCAGCCAAGGTCAAGACTTCTGGCGGGGGGGCAGGGCCGGGGAGCTGTTTTTT. Its translation is CASSQGQDFWRGGRAGELFF.

This clone was observed a few times. The V call is TRBV6-5, the J call TRBJ1-2; D not certain. Germline V CDR1 and CDR2: MNHEY, SVGAGI. This CDR3 region has 15 residues. Trimming took 2 bases from V and 8 from J, leaving 18 bases between them. CDR3: CASSYRGRVVEGYTF. CDR3 bases: TGTGCCAGCAGTTACCGAGGCCGGGTGGTGGAGGGCTACACCTTC.

The chain recombines TRBV6-1 with TRBJ1-2, with D perhaps matching TRBD1 (6 bases). Trimming took 0 bases from V and 4 from J, leaving 12 bases between them. Per germline, CDR1 MNHNS and CDR2 SASEGT. This CDR3 is built from 15 residues. This chain's CDR3 is CASSEAQGSPYGYTF. The CDR3 coding sequence is TGTGCCAGCAGTGAAGCTCAGGGGTCCCCCTATGGCTACACCTTC.

The chain carries TRBV7-2 and TRBJ2-5; TRBD1 might be the D (6 bases). This CDR3 contains 13 residues. V lost 0 bases and J lost 7, with 9 bases in between. The V gene's germline CDR1 is SGHTA and CDR2 FQGNSA. This CDR3 is CASSLAGAGTQYF. CDR3 bases: TGTGCCAGCAGCTTAGCGGGGGCCGGGACCCAGTACTTC. The full variable domain, with the rest looked up from reference TRBV7-2 and TRBJ2-5, is GAGVSQSPSNKVTEKGKDVELRCDPISGHTALYWYRQSLGQGLEFLIYFQGNSAPDKSGLPSDRFSAERTGGSVSTLTIQRTQQEDSAVYLCASSLAGAGTQYFGPGTRLLVL.

The chain couples TRBV6-6 to TRBJ2-1; 13 nucleotides match TRBD2. The CDR3 extends over 13 amino acids. Losses at the gene ends were 5 bases for V and 12 bases for J; bases not matched to a gene: 4. CDR1 and CDR2 (germline): MNHNY, SVGAGI (reference sequence). The CDR3 reads CASSGLAGALQFF. In DNA, the CDR3 is TGTGCCAGCAGTGGACTAGCGGGGGCCTTGCAGTTCTTC.

The chain links TRBV6-4 to TRBJ2-2; D may be TRBD1 (5 bases). This CDR3 has 15 amino acids. Germline-derived CDR1 and CDR2 are MRHNA and SNTAGT. Trimming stripped 6 bases from V and 6 bases from J, with 17 bases between. The CDR3: CASSASGFGAGELFF. The CDR3 DNA reads TGTGCCAGCAGCGCATCAGGGTTTGGTGCCGGGGAGCTGTTTTTT.

This clone was detected only once. The CDR3 sequence is CASSAKTGASHQPQHF. The CDR3 nucleotides read TGTGCCAGCAGCGCAAAGACAGGGGCCTCACATCAGCCCCAGCATTTT. This chain uses TRBV7-8 with TRBJ1-5; 8 bases map to TRBD1. Germline V gene lookup returns CDR1 SGHVS and CDR2 FQNEAQ. After removal of 5 bases from V and 5 bases from J, the junction contained 11 bases not matched to a gene. The CDR3 is 16 residues long. Using reference TRBV7-8 and TRBJ1-5 for the parts outside the CDR3, the full variable domain is GAGVSQSPRYKVAKRGQDVALRCDPISGHVSLFWYQQALGQGPEFLTYFQNEAQLDKSGLPSDRFFAERPEGSVSTLKIQRTQQEDSAVYLCASSAKTGASHQPQHFGDGTRLSIL.

CDR3 sequence reads: CASSPRGWQFLLGGYTF. DNA for the CDR3: TGTGCCAGCTCACCACGAGGGTGGCAGTTTCTGTTAGGGGGCTACACCTTC. The rearrangement uses TRBV18 and TRBJ1-2; D gene ambiguous. The CDR3 runs to 17 residues. V lost 1 base to trimming and J lost 8 bases, with 23 bases between them. CDR1 KGHSH and CDR2 LQKENI come from the germline V gene.

CDR3 protein: CASSLGTGNTNYGYTF. CDR3 sequence (DNA): TGTGCCAGCAGCTTAGGAACAGGGAACACTAACTATGGCTACACCTTC. This rearrangement joins TRBV13 to TRBJ1-2; maybe TRBD1 (6 bases). V was shortened by 0 bases and J by 0 bases, with 11 bases between the two germline ends. This CDR3 is 16 amino acids long. The germline gives CDR1 PRHDT, CDR2 FYEKMQ (reference sequence). Full variable domain (rest looked up from reference TRBV13 and TRBJ1-2): AAGVIQSPRHLIKEKRETATLKCYPIPRHDTVYWYQQGPGQDPQFLISFYEKMQSDKGSIPDRFSAQQFSDYHSELNMSSLELGDSALYFCASSLGTGNTNYGYTFGSGTRLTVV.

The V gene is TRBV28, the J gene TRBJ2-7; D is possibly TRBD2 (5 bases). Germline assignment: CDR1 MDHEN and CDR2 SYDVKM. V was pared by 6 bases and J by 3 bases, with 27 bases between. CDR3 length: 18 residues. This CDR3 reads CASRGSLFHASENYEQYF. The CDR3 region has the DNA TGTGCCAGCAGAGGGAGCTTATTCCATGCCTCGGAAAACTACGAGCAGTACTTC.

The count of this clone is one. The chain is built from TRBV15 and TRBJ1-3; TRBD1 matches at 7 bases. Germline CDR1 reads LNHNV; CDR2 reads YYDKDF (reference sequence). The ends lost 0 bases at V and 2 bases at J; junction bases unmatched: 7. CDR3 length: 17 residues. In DNA, the CDR3 is TGTGCCACCAGCAGAGATCGTATCGACAGGGCTGGAAACACCATATATTTT. This gives the protein CATSRDRIDRAGNTIYF.

J is TRBJ1-5 and V is TRBV27, with 7 bases fitting TRBD1. V dropped 6 bases and J dropped 3; count of bases not matched to a gene: 5. The germline gives CDR1 MNHEY, CDR2 SMNVEV (reference sequence). This CDR3 has 14 amino acids. DNA of the CDR3: TGTGCCAGCAGCCGGGGACAGTTCAATCAGCCCCAGCATTTT. Protein: CASSRGQFNQPQHF.

The chain has TRBV6-4 and TRBJ2-5; maybe TRBD1 (5 bases). The CDR3 runs 13 residues. Deletions cut 6 bases from V and 7 bases from J, with 15 bases between. Per the germline V gene, CDR1 is MRHNA and CDR2 is SNTAGT. The CDR3 loop reads CASSLGPRGTQYF. CDR3 DNA: TGTGCCAGCAGCCTCGGACCAAGGGGGACCCAGTACTTC.

The J gene is TRBJ1-1, the V gene TRBV27; D is unclear. CDR1 is MNHEY and CDR2 is SMNVEV in the germline V gene (reference sequence). The germline V and J ends were trimmed by 6 bases and 3 bases, with 11 bases remaining between them. The CDR3 totals 13 residues. Written as DNA, the CDR3 is TGTGCCAGCAGAAGGCGGTCGTACACTGAAGCTTTCTTT. It is translated as CASRRRSYTEAFF.

V is TRBV27 and J is TRBJ2-3, with 11 bases identical to TRBD2. CDR3 length: 19 amino acids. The germline gives CDR1 MNHEY, CDR2 SMNVEV (reference sequence). The J segment lost 7 bases and the V segment lost 5 bases, leaving 20 bases of the junction unmatched. CDR3 bases: TGTGCCAGCAGTCTCTTAGCGGGGGGGCTGACATTCTTCGAGAATACGCAGTATTTT. It translates to CASSLLAGGLTFFENTQYF.

This sequence joins TRBV18 and TRBJ1-2; D is perhaps TRBD1 (5 bases). The V end lost 4 bases, the J end lost 0 bases, and 18 bases lay between the germline ends. The CDR3 is made up of 17 amino acids. The germline CDR1 and CDR2 sequences are KGHSH and LQKENI. DNA of the CDR3: TGTGCCAGCTCACTAACGGGGGAGGGGAGATCTAACTATGGCTACACCTTC. This encodes CASSLTGEGRSNYGYTF.

This clone was seen once. This sequence joins TRBV6-1 and TRBJ1-2, with D possibly being TRBD1 (5 bases). Germline CDR1 is MNHNS and CDR2 is SASEGT. The CDR3 is 14 residues long. The V end was cut by 3 bases, the J end by 4 bases, with 12 bases between. DNA for the CDR3: TGTGCCAGCAGTGATACGGACAAGGTCTATGGCTACACCTTC. Protein sequence: CASSDTDKVYGYTF.

The gene calls are TRBV19 and TRBJ1-5, with 7 nucleotides matching TRBD1. The V gene end was trimmed by 7 bases and the J gene end by 0 bases; junction bases not matched to a gene: 24. Germline values: CDR1 LNHDA, CDR2 SQIVND (reference sequence). The CDR3 runs 21 residues. The CDR3 sequence is CASTIRGLWRRDSHSNQPQHF. CDR3 in DNA: TGTGCCAGTACCATACGGGGCCTCTGGCGCCGGGACAGTCATAGCAATCAGCCCCAGCATTTT.

J is TRBJ2-5 and V is TRBV5-1, with D perhaps matching TRBD1 (6 bases). V lost 0 bases, J lost 5 bases, and 14 bases lay in between. CDR3 length: 15 residues. The germline V gene has CDR1 SGHRS and CDR2 YFSETQ. As DNA, the CDR3 is TGCGCCAGCAGCTTGGCACCAGGGGTGGGGGAGACCCAGTACTTC. The encoded protein is CASSLAPGVGETQYF. Together with reference TRBV5-1 and TRBJ2-5, the CDR3 gives the full variable domain: KAGVTQTPRYLIKTRGQQVTLSCSPISGHRSVSWYQQTPGQGLQFLFEYFSETQRNKGNFPGRFSGRQFSNSRSEMNVSTLELGDSALYLCASSLAPGVGETQYFGPGTRLLVL.

V usage is TRBV10-3 and J usage is TRBJ1-1; D is undetermined. V lost 1 base and J 2 bases, leaving 11 bases between the germline ends. CDR3 size: 15 residues. Germline V gives CDR1 ENHRY, CDR2 SYGVKD. CDR3 sequence reads: CAISEYGGSNTEAFF. CDR3 nucleotides: TGTGCCATCAGTGAGTACGGCGGCTCAAACACTGAAGCTTTCTTT.

The chain combines TRBV19 with TRBJ1-2, with 11 bases matching TRBD1. Germline-derived CDR1 and CDR2 are LNHDA and SQIVND (reference sequence). With 4 bases clipped from V and 12 bases from J, the junction kept 13 bases outside the gene matches. This CDR3 has 15 residues. As DNA, the CDR3 is TGTGCCAGTAGTACTCGACGGACAGGGGGCGCGGGACACACCTTC. Residues: CASSTRRTGGAGHTF.